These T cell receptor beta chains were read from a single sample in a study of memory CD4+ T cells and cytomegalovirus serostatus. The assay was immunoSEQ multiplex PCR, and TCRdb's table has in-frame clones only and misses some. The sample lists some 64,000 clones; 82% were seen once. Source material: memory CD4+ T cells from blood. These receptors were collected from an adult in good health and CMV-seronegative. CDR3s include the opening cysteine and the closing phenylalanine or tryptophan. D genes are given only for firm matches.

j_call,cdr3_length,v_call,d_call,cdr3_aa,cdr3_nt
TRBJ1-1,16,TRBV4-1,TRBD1,CASSQDLGGLGTEAFF,TGCGCCAGCAGCCAAGATCTAGGGGGCTTGGGCACTGAAGCTTTCTTT
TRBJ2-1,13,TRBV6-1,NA,CASSNRVFNEQFF,TGTGCCAGCAGTAACCGGGTCTTCAATGAGCAGTTCTTC
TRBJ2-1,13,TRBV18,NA,CASSVNQGYEQFF,TGTGCCAGCTCCGTAAACCAGGGCTATGAGCAGTTCTTC
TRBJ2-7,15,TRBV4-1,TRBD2,CASSRNWGGAYEQYF,TGCGCCAGCAGCCGGAACTGGGGGGGGGCCTACGAGCAGTACTTC
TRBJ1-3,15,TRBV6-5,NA,CASSRSPLPGNTIYF,TGTGCCAGCTCCCGGTCCCCCCTTCCTGGAAACACCATATATTTT
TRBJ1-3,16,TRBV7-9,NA,CASSLDTHPGGNTIYF,TGTGCCAGCAGCTTAGATACCCACCCGGGGGGAAACACCATATATTTT
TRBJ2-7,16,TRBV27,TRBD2,CASSSLGTSGTYEQYF,TGTGCCAGCAGTTCCCTAGGGACTAGCGGGACGTACGAGCAGTACTTC
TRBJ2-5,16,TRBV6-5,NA,CASSYSPLARQETQYF,TGTGCCAGCAGTTACTCTCCTCTAGCGAGACAAGAGACCCAGTACTTC
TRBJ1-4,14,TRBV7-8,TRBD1,CASSQDRGREKLFF,TGTGCCAGCAGCCAGGACAGGGGGCGTGAAAAACTGTTTTTT
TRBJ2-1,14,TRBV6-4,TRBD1,CASSDWDRGGEQFF,TGTGCCAGCAGTGACTGGGACAGGGGGGGTGAGCAGTTCTTC